The rows below give T cell receptor beta chains drawn from one sample of a study of shared clonotypes between healthy human individuals. TCRdb's copy holds only in-frame clones and misses some; the assay was immunoSEQ multiplex PCR. In the table there are nearly 2 million clones, approximately 94% of which are singletons. Material: naive CD8+ T cells sorted from blood. These receptors were obtained from a man aged 18 to 29 in good health. The CDR3 runs from the conserved cysteine through the conserved F or W. The D gene is left open where the match is weak. A clone size is listed for some rows: how often the clone was seen (once, few, many), or a class if it is expanded.

j_gene | v_gene | d_gene | abundance | CDR3aa | CDR3nt
TRBJ2-7 | TRBV11-3 | - | - | CASSLGRGYEQYF | TGTGCCAGCAGCTTAGGCCGGGGCTACGAGCAGTACTTC
TRBJ2-7 | TRBV10-2 | TRBD1 | - | CASSESIWDRDHEQYF | TGCGCCAGCAGTGAGTCGATATGGGACAGGGACCACGAGCAGTACTTC
TRBJ1-1 | TRBV9 | - | - | CASSGSENTEAFF | TGTGCCAGCAGCGGGTCCGAGAACACTGAAGCTTTCTTT
TRBJ2-7 | TRBV4-1 | - | - | CASSQLPPYEQYF | TGCGCCAGCAGCCAATTGCCCCCGTACGAGCAGTACTTC
TRBJ2-5 | TRBV7-9 | TRBD2 | - | CASSLLAGGGETQYF | TGTGCCAGCAGCTTACTAGCGGGAGGCGGGGAGACCCAGTACTTC
TRBJ2-7 | TRBV4-1 | - | - | CASSQEQASYEQYF | TGCGCCAGCAGCCAAGAACAGGCGTCCTACGAGCAGTACTTC
TRBJ2-1 | TRBV29-1 | - | - | CSVEGGNNEQFF | TGCAGCGTTGAGGGGGGCAACAATGAGCAGTTCTTC
TRBJ2-7 | TRBV13 | - | - | CASSPGSNTHEQYF | TGTGCCAGCAGCCCCGGGTCGAACACCCACGAGCAGTACTTC
TRBJ1-3 | TRBV5-1 | - | few | CASSLGESSGNTIYF | TGCGCCAGCAGCTTAGGGGAGAGCTCTGGAAACACCATATATTTT
TRBJ2-1 | TRBV2 | TRBD2 | - | CASSEFSFLAARHEQFF | TGTGCCAGCAGTGAGTTCTCCTTTCTAGCGGCGCGCCATGAGCAGTTCTTC
TRBJ2-3 | TRBV30 | - | once | CAWSVLLPDTQYF | TGTGCCTGGAGTGTATTGCTGCCAGATACGCAGTATTTT
TRBJ2-3 | TRBV11-2 | - | - | CASSFDGTTDTQYF | TGTGCCAGCAGTTTTGACGGAACGACAGATACGCAGTATTTT
TRBJ2-2 | TRBV7-9 | - | - | CASSLAREVTGELFF | TGTGCCAGCAGCTTGGCCAGGGAGGTGACCGGGGAGCTGTTTTTT
TRBJ2-7 | TRBV13 | TRBD1 | - | CASSPSGQTYEQYF | TGTGCCAGCAGCCCGTCGGGACAGACCTACGAGCAGTACTTC
TRBJ1-6 | TRBV28 | - | - | CASSLLTASSYNSPLHF | TGTGCCAGCAGTTTATTGACAGCTAGCTCCTATAATTCACCCCTCCACTTT
TRBJ2-1 | TRBV28 | - | - | CASSLVNEQFF | TGTGCCAGCAGTCTGGTTAATGAGCAGTTCTTC
TRBJ1-3 | TRBV6-1 | - | - | CASSTGAASGNTIYF | TGTGCCAGCAGCACGGGGGCGGCCTCTGGAAACACCATATATTTT
TRBJ2-3 | TRBV7-9 | TRBD2 | - | CASSTGLAGGWSTDTQYF | TGTGCCAGCAGCACTGGACTAGCGGGAGGTTGGTCCACAGATACGCAGTATTTT
TRBJ2-7 | TRBV11-2 | - | once | CASSLRTAFYEQYF | TGTGCCAGCAGCTTACGGACGGCCTTCTACGAGCAGTACTTC
TRBJ1-2 | TRBV25-1 | - | - | CASSRILFYGYTF | TGTGCCAGCAGCAGGATTTTATTCTATGGCTACACCTTC
TRBJ1-5 | TRBV5-5 | - | - | CASSLGDHSNQPQHF | TGTGCCAGCAGCTTGGGGGACCATAGCAATCAGCCCCAGCATTTT
TRBJ1-6 | TRBV27 | - | - | CASSFGTLSPLHF | TGTGCCAGCAGTTTTGGTACTCTTTCACCCCTCCACTTT
TRBJ1-2 | TRBV25-1 | TRBD1 | - | CASSGRGRVYGYTF | TGTGCCAGCAGTGGCAGGGGGCGCGTCTATGGCTACACCTTC
TRBJ2-7 | TRBV5-4 | - | - | CASSLTRGPEDEQYF | TGTGCCAGCAGCTTAACCAGGGGCCCGGAGGACGAGCAGTACTTC
TRBJ1-5 | TRBV28 | TRBD1 | once | CASSFQGGAQPQHF | TGTGCCAGCAGTTTTCAGGGGGGCGCCCAGCCCCAGCATTTT
TRBJ2-1 | TRBV4-3 | - | - | CASSQDRAAEQFF | TGCGCCAGCAGCCAAGATCGGGCGGCTGAGCAGTTCTTC
TRBJ2-2 | TRBV4-3 | - | - | CASSQAIWGTGELFF | TGCGCCAGCAGCCAGGCTATTTGGGGGACCGGGGAGCTGTTTTTT
TRBJ2-5 | TRBV5-1 | - | - | CASSSHRDQETQYF | TGCGCCAGCAGCTCCCACAGGGATCAAGAGACCCAGTACTTC
TRBJ2-5 | TRBV30 | - | once | CAWMGRDQYF | TGTGCCTGGATGGGGCGGGACCAGTACTTC
TRBJ2-6 | TRBV7-9 | TRBD2 | - | CASSPSRGDFSGANVLTF | TGTGCCAGCAGCCCCAGTCGGGGGGACTTCTCTGGGGCCAACGTCCTGACTTTC
TRBJ1-1 | TRBV15 | TRBD1 | - | CATQPARGQMNTEAFF | TGTGCCACCCAGCCCGCACGGGGACAGATGAACACTGAAGCTTTCTTT
TRBJ1-5 | TRBV9 | TRBD1 | - | CASSEQGNQPQHF | TGTGCCAGCAGCGAACAGGGGAATCAGCCCCAGCATTTT
TRBJ2-5 | TRBV11-3 | - | once | CASSLGAQQEETQYF | TGTGCCAGCAGCTTAGGGGCACAACAGGAAGAGACCCAGTACTTC
TRBJ2-4 | TRBV5-6 | TRBD1 | - | CASSASPGQGSLQYF | TGTGCCAGCAGCGCCAGTCCGGGACAGGGATCACTTCAGTACTTC
TRBJ2-2 | TRBV10-3 | - | - | CAICRDPNTGELFF | TGTGCCATCTGCAGGGACCCGAACACCGGGGAGCTGTTTTTT
TRBJ2-2 | TRBV19 | TRBD2 | - | CASSSSGGGTGELFF | TGTGCCAGTAGTAGTAGCGGGGGAGGGACCGGGGAGCTGTTTTTT
TRBJ2-7 | TRBV6-1 | - | - | CASRMGLGGAYEQYF | TGTGCCAGCAGGATGGGGTTGGGGGGAGCCTACGAGCAGTACTTC
TRBJ1-4 | TRBV9 | - | - | CASSVFGSAGDEKLFF | TGTGCCAGCAGCGTATTTGGATCTGCAGGGGATGAAAAACTGTTTTTT
TRBJ1-5 | TRBV6-5 | - | - | CASRPDGLNQPQHF | TGTGCCAGCAGACCGGACGGACTCAATCAGCCCCAGCATTTT
TRBJ2-2 | TRBV7-8 | - | - | CASSLGGTGELFF | TGTGCCAGCAGCTTAGGTGGCACCGGGGAGCTGTTTTTT
TRBJ1-3 | TRBV10-3 | - | - | CAISENLGGAESGNTIYF | TGTGCCATCAGTGAAAATCTGGGGGGCGCGGAATCTGGAAACACCATATATTTT
TRBJ1-1 | TRBV6-5 | TRBD1 | - | CASSLGQATEAFF | TGTGCCAGCAGTTTGGGACAGGCGACTGAAGCTTTCTTT
TRBJ2-5 | TRBV5-4 | - | - | CASSSGTPETQYF | TGTGCCAGCAGCTCCGGGACCCCAGAGACCCAGTACTTC